The clone carrying this T cell receptor (beta chain) was found a few times. Its antigen is unknown. From the reads, TCRdb called clonotypes with MiXCR, one entry per CDR3 protein. Of about 78,000 distinct CDR3 sequences in the sample, around 37% were seen once. This entry is derived from a study of T cell repertoires in cytomegalovirus infection. About the study: Based on public TCR beta signatures, there were indications of CMV infection and of a matching HLA type. Findings and limits, study-wide: Frequencies of public TCR beta families were cumulated, and this identified carriers of CMV plus the relevant HLA.

The material sequenced was CD8+ T cells from cultured PBMCs, taken from culture after CMV antigen stimulation. The TCR comes from a human donor in good health (CMV status not recorded). Some clones in this sample may be carry-over from other donors' samples.

The CDR3, as DNA: TGTGCCAGCAAAAAGACAGTAGATAATGAAAAACTGTTTTTT. This encodes CASKKTVDNEKLFF. This chain links TRBV7-2 with TRBJ1-4; D might be TRBD1 (5 bases). Germline V gene sequence: CDR1 SGHTA, CDR2 FQGNSA. V was trimmed by 7 bases and J by 4 bases, leaving 13 bases between them. This CDR3 comprises 14 residues. Full variable domain (missing parts from reference TRBV7-2 and TRBJ1-4): GAGVSQSPSNKVTEKGKDVELRCDPISGHTALYWYRQSLGQGLEFLIYFQGNSAPDKSGLPSDRFSAERTGGSVSTLTIQRTQQEDSAVYLCASKKTVDNEKLFFGSGTQLSVL.